This T cell receptor (beta chain) was identified in a study of T cells in Graves' hyperthyroidism and ophthalmopathy. The CDR3 extends over 15 amino acids. CDR1 and CDR2 (germline): SGHTA, FQGTGA. The investigators amplified TCR beta CDR3 regions from RNA transcripts. The primer set for the first-round RT-PCR of the TCR CDR3 was HTBI. TCRdb reprocessed the multiplex PCR reads via MiXCR and lists one record per CDR3 protein. This sample has around 540,000 distinct CDR3 sequences, with about half found just once. The count of this clonotype is one. The target antigen is unknown. Study observations and caveats: Among thyroid clonotypes expanded above 0.001, most also appeared in blood.

For Graves' hyperthyroidism to be stable, ophthalmopathy could not progress within 18 months. Aged 18 to 65, the patients had hyperthyroidism that was newly diagnosed and had lasted under 2 months. Diagnostic decisions used clinical symptoms, serum thyroxine and TRAb, thyroid ultrasound and orbital computed tomography. The chain joins TRBV7-3 to TRBJ2-7, with 8 bases fitting TRBD2. The better agreement between TRBJ2-1 and the DNA end casts doubt on the J call. Sequenced material: peripheral blood or thyroid tissue (not recorded which). This clonotype originated in a woman aged 18-35 years with Graves' hyperthyroidism. The CDR3 sequence is CASSQGTRTKAEQFF. The DNA of the CDR3 is TGTGCCAGCAGCCAAGGGACTAGGACTAAGGCTGAGCAGTTCTTC.